A single sample is the source of the 32 T cell receptor beta chains below, sequenced in a study of blood T cell repertoires in COVID-19. The data were produced by immunoSEQ multiplex PCR, yet TCRdb's version contains in-frame clones alone and is incomplete. The data contain about 97,000 clones, 70% to 85% of them seen just once; the ten biggest clones take up around 9.3%. Material: peripheral blood. These TCRs come from a man in his 70s with acute or convalescent COVID-19.

V usage is TRBV10-3 and J usage is TRBJ1-6; no firm D call. The CDR3 has 13 amino acids. CDR1 is ENHRY and CDR2 is SYGVKD in the germline V gene. Trimming removed 4 bases from V and 6 bases from J, with 7 bases in between. The CDR3 sequence: CAISGLFNSPLHF. The DNA of the CDR3 is TGTGCCATCAGTGGACTGTTTAATTCACCCCTCCACTTT.

V and J are TRBV14 and TRBJ2-5, with D possibly being TRBD2 (6 bases). Germline loops: CDR1 SGHDN, CDR2 FVKESK. This CDR3 region has 15 residues. V was pared by 0 bases and J by 7 bases, with 15 bases between. CDR3 nucleotides: TGTGCCAGCAGCCAAGACTCGCGGGAACACGGGACCCAGTACTTC. Translated, it gives CASSQDSREHGTQYF. The full variable domain, completed using reference TRBV14 and TRBJ2-5, is EAGVTQFPSHSVIEKGQTVTLRCDPISGHDNLYWYRRVMGKEIKFLLHFVKESKQDESGMPNNRFLAERTGGTYSTLKVQPAELEDSGVYFCASSQDSREHGTQYFGPGTRLLVL.

This chain links TRBV11-2 with TRBJ2-1; D unclear. The germline CDR1 and CDR2 sequences are SGHAT and FQNNGV. Trimming took 2 bases from V and 7 from J, leaving 12 bases between them. The CDR3 totals 14 residues. DNA for the CDR3: TGTGCCAGCAGCTTATATTCTAGTCGAAATGAGCAGTTCTTC. Encoded protein: CASSLYSSRNEQFF.

The chain carries TRBV12-3 or TRBV12-4 and TRBJ1-5; D is ambiguous. This CDR3 region has 12 residues. V was pared by 6 bases and J by 8 bases, with 11 bases between. The CDR3 protein is CASSRQPEPQHF. Written as DNA, the CDR3 is TGTGCCAGCAGCCGCCAACCGGAGCCCCAGCATTTT.

The chain couples TRBV7-2 to TRBJ1-4; D gene unclear. Trimming cost V 5 bases and J 0 bases, with 13 bases left between them. This CDR3 is built from 16 residues. Germline V CDR1 and CDR2: SGHTA, FQGNSA. The CDR3 loop is CASSPLLATTNEKLFF. The DNA of the CDR3 is TGTGCCAGCAGCCCCTTACTAGCTACAACTAATGAAAAACTGTTTTTT.

The chain carries TRBV7-2 and TRBJ2-1, with TRBD2 identical over 9 bases. Unmatched junction bases numbered 3, after V lost 2 bases and J lost 7 bases. In germline, CDR1 is SGHTA, CDR2 FQGNSA. This CDR3 region has 14 residues. In nucleotides, the CDR3 is TGTGCCAGCAGCTTATTAGCGGGAGTTAATGAGCAGTTCTTC. It specifies CASSLLAGVNEQFF.

The genes are TRBV29-1 and TRBJ2-3; D gene ambiguous. Germline lookup yields CDR1 SQVTM and CDR2 ANQGSEA. Trimming shortened V by 6 bases and J by 1 base, and 8 bases separated the two germline ends. The CDR3 is 12 residues long. The CDR3 DNA reads TGCAGCGTGGCCATCGGCACAGATACGCAGTATTTT. This codes for CSVAIGTDTQYF.

This chain joins TRBV6-5 and TRBJ1-2, with D maybe TRBD1 (6 bases). Germline CDR1 MNHEY, CDR2 SVGAGI. The CDR3 is made up of 13 amino acids. With 6 bases removed from V and 5 bases from J, the gap between germline ends came to 13 bases. The CDR3 region has the DNA TGTGCCAGCAGCTCAGGGGTTGGTTATGGCTACACCTTC. It translates to CASSSGVGYGYTF.

With respect to this clone: An end of the junction does not agree with germline; a read error may underlie this. The chain couples TRBV3-1 (or the pseudogene TRBV3-2) to TRBJ2-7, with D possibly TRBD2 on 5 matching bases. The length of the CDR3 is 12 residues. The germline V gene has CDR1 LGHDT and CDR2 YNNKEL (reference sequence). The CDR3 region is CASSQVLGDLHF. CDR3 in DNA: TGTGCCAGCAGCCAAGTGCTCGGGGATCTTCACTTC.

The chain combines TRBV7-9 with TRBJ1-1; tentatively, D is TRBD1 (6 bases). With 5 bases removed from V and 1 base from J, the gap between germline ends came to 14 bases. CDR1 SEHNR and CDR2 FQNEAQ come from the germline V gene (reference sequence). The CDR3 is made up of 15 amino acids. The CDR3 reads CASSIGTGPNTEAFF. The CDR3 nucleotides read TGTGCCAGCAGCATCGGTACAGGGCCGAACACTGAAGCTTTCTTT.

The chain links TRBV7-2 to TRBJ2-4; TRBD2 matches at 8 bases. Trimming removed 1 base from V and 6 bases from J; junction bases left unmatched: 5. The length of the CDR3 is 15 residues. CDR1 and CDR2 (germline): SGHTA, FQGNSA. The CDR3 sequence: CASSLERGYGNIQYF. The CDR3 nucleotides read TGTGCCAGCAGCTTAGAGCGGGGGTACGGAAACATTCAGTACTTC.

This chain uses TRBV5-6 with TRBJ2-5; 7 bases map to TRBD2. The junction had 6 bases not matched to a gene; V was cut back by 5 bases and J by 5 bases. CDR3 length: 13 amino acids. In germline, CDR1 is SGHDT, CDR2 YYEEEE. In DNA form, the CDR3 reads TGTGCCAGCAGACGACTAGCATCGGAGACCCAGTACTTC. As protein: CASRRLASETQYF.

The V call is TRBV30, the J call TRBJ1-2, with D unresolved. Trimming shortened V by 3 bases and J by 2 bases, and 4 bases separated the two germline ends. Per germline, CDR1 GTSNPN and CDR2 SVGIG (reference sequence). The CDR3 runs 11 residues. The CDR3: CAWSINYGYTF. DNA for the CDR3: TGTGCCTGGAGCATCAACTATGGCTACACCTTC.

This chain joins TRBV3-1 (or the pseudogene TRBV3-2) and TRBJ1-1, with 7 bases lining up with TRBD1. The CDR3 is 14 amino acids. V shed 0 bases and J 10 bases; nucleotides not matched to a gene: 8. Germline assignment: CDR1 LGHDT and CDR2 YNNKEL (reference sequence). The CDR3: CASSQERRGVVAFF. DNA of the CDR3: TGTGCCAGCAGCCAAGAGCGCAGGGGGGTCGTAGCTTTCTTT.

This clone turned up a few times. This sequence joins TRBV27 and TRBJ1-1, with D possibly TRBD1 on 5 matching bases. The V gene's germline CDR1 is MNHEY and CDR2 SMNVEV (reference sequence). The CDR3 sequence is 16 residues long. V was cut by 4 bases and J by 0 bases, with 15 bases left in between. This CDR3 reads CASSYARGTVNTEAFF. DNA of the CDR3: TGTGCCAGCAGTTACGCCCGCGGGACGGTGAACACTGAAGCTTTCTTT.

The V and J genes are TRBV3-1 (or the pseudogene TRBV3-2) and TRBJ1-1; 8 bases map to TRBD1. Trimming at V came to 4 bases and at J to 1 base, leaving 5 bases not matched to a gene. Germline V lookup: CDR1 LGHDT, CDR2 YNNKEL (reference sequence). CDR3 size: 15 residues. CDR3 in amino acids: CASSPGQAKNTEAFF. CDR3 in DNA: TGTGCCAGCAGCCCGGGACAGGCCAAGAACACTGAAGCTTTCTTT.

The chain couples TRBV5-4 to TRBJ1-2; 9 nucleotides line up with TRBD1. The V segment lost 2 bases and the J segment 8 bases; nucleotides outside the gene matches: 4. In germline, CDR1 is SGHNT, CDR2 YYREEE (reference sequence). This CDR3 comprises 13 residues. DNA of the CDR3: TGTGCCAGCAGCTTCGACAGGGGGGAAGGCTACACCTTC. Translation gives CASSFDRGEGYTF.

The chain uses TRBV30 and TRBJ2-7; perhaps D is TRBD1 or TRBD2 (7 bases each). Trimming cost V 8 bases and J 6 bases, with 20 bases left between them. The germline V gene encodes CDR1 GTSNPN and CDR2 SVGIG (reference sequence). The length of the CDR3 is 13 residues. The CDR3 loop reads CARTGPGGGEQYF. CDR3 DNA: TGTGCCAGGACAGGCCCGGGGGGAGGCGAGCAGTACTTC. Filled out from reference TRBV30 and TRBJ2-7, the complete variable domain reads SQTIHQWPATLVQPVGSPLSLECTVEGTSNPNLYWYRQAAGRGLQLLFYSVGIGQISSEVPQNLSASRPQDRQFILSSKKLLLSDSGFYLCARTGPGGGEQYFGPGTRLTVT.

This chain joins TRBV28 and TRBJ2-2; 10 nucleotides agree with TRBD2. Germline CDR1 is MDHEN and CDR2 is SYDVKM. The CDR3 is made up of 15 amino acids. V trimming: 8 bases; J trimming: 3 bases; junction bases outside the gene matches: 6. The CDR3 DNA reads TGTGCCAGCTTGAGAGCGGGAGGGGACACCGGGGAGCTGTTTTTT. Encoded protein: CASLRAGGDTGELFF.

This chain joins TRBV7-3 and TRBJ1-1; D remains unclear. The CDR3 totals 15 residues. With 0 bases removed from V and 4 bases from J, the gap between germline ends came to 12 bases. Germline assignment: CDR1 SGHTA and CDR2 FQGTGA. In DNA, the CDR3 is TGTGCCAGCAGCTTAACAGGAGATTTGGGCACTGAAGCTTTCTTT. It is translated as CASSLTGDLGTEAFF.

This clone showed up just a few times. The chain recombines TRBV3-1 (or the pseudogene TRBV3-2) with TRBJ1-5, with 7 bases identical to TRBD1. The CDR3 is made up of 14 amino acids. After removal of 2 bases from V and 4 bases from J, the junction contained 2 bases not matched to a gene. Germline V gene sequence: CDR1 LGHDT, CDR2 YNNKEL (reference sequence). The CDR3: CASSQPGQNQPQHF. The CDR3 DNA follows: TGTGCCAGCAGCCAACCGGGACAGAATCAGCCCCAGCATTTT.

The chain is built from TRBV25-1 and TRBJ2-3; D uncertain. V was clipped by 1 base and J by 2 bases, with 13 bases between them. This CDR3 region has 16 residues. CDR1 MGHDK and CDR2 SYGVNS come from the germline V gene. CDR3 amino acids: CASSESVEYPTDTQYF. DNA of the CDR3: TGTGCCAGCAGTGAATCCGTAGAATACCCCACAGATACGCAGTATTTT.

V and J are TRBV19 and TRBJ1-5; 9 positions agree with TRBD1. The J segment lost 5 bases and the V segment lost 5 bases, leaving 4 bases of the junction unmatched. The length of the CDR3 is 14 residues. Germline V gene sequence: CDR1 LNHDA, CDR2 SQIVND (reference sequence). CDR3 loop: CASSDRGLDQPQHF. CDR3 nucleotide sequence: TGTGCCAGTAGTGACAGGGGGTTGGATCAGCCCCAGCATTTT.

The chain employs TRBV7-3 and TRBJ2-7, with TRBD1 identical over 8 bases. Trimming took 2 bases from V and 6 from J; bases not matched to a gene: 9. Germline V gene data show CDR1 as SGHTA and CDR2 as FQGTGA. CDR3 length: 15 amino acids. CDR3 DNA: TGTGCCAGCAGCTTACACAGGGGGGATTTGGGCGAGCAGTACTTC. This codes for CASSLHRGDLGEQYF.

This rearrangement joins TRBV5-6 to TRBJ1-2; D is perhaps TRBD1 (6 bases). Per the germline V gene, CDR1 is SGHDT and CDR2 is YYEEEE. The CDR3 runs 13 residues. V lost 3 bases and J lost 8, with 14 bases in between. The DNA of the CDR3 is TGTGCCAGCAGCTCGTACAGGGTGGAAGGCTACACCTTC. Translation gives CASSSYRVEGYTF.

The rearrangement uses TRBV9 and TRBJ1-4; possible D gene TRBD1, 6 bases. Deletions cut 0 bases from V and 4 bases from J, with 10 bases between. CDR3 length: 15 amino acids. CDR1 is SGDLS and CDR2 is YYNGEE in the germline V gene. The CDR3 DNA reads TGTGCCAGCAGCGTAGCAGGGGCAAATAATGAAAAACTGTTTTTT. The encoded protein is CASSVAGANNEKLFF.

The V and J genes are TRBV19 and TRBJ2-5; no clear D. The V gene's germline CDR1 is LNHDA and CDR2 SQIVND (reference sequence). Trimming took 3 bases from V and 5 from J, leaving 4 bases between them. This CDR3 is 11 amino acids long. The CDR3 bases are TGTGCCAGTAGTATCCAGGAGACCCAGTACTTC. Translation gives CASSIQETQYF.

This chain connects TRBV28 to TRBJ1-6, with 7 bases matching TRBD1. With V trimmed by 2 bases and J by 6 bases, 10 bases remained unmatched. The CDR3 contains 17 residues. CDR1 is MDHEN, CDR2 SYDVKM, per germline. The CDR3 sequence is CASSLTLGTELNSPLHF. CDR3 coding DNA: TGTGCCAGCAGTTTAACACTCGGGACAGAGCTTAATTCACCCCTCCACTTT. Full variable domain (rest looked up from reference TRBV28 and TRBJ1-6): DVKVTQSSRYLVKRTGEKVFLECVQDMDHENMFWYRQDPGLGLRLIYFSYDVKMKEKGDIPEGYSVSREKKERFSLILESASTNQTSMYLCASSLTLGTELNSPLHFGNGTRLTVT.

The chain recombines TRBV5-1 with TRBJ1-3; 8 bases fit TRBD1. Germline values: CDR1 SGHRS, CDR2 YFSETQ. This CDR3 contains 15 residues. V lost 0 bases, J lost 4 bases, and 3 bases stayed unmatched. CDR3 loop: CASSLAGQGGNTIYF. CDR3 coding DNA: TGCGCCAGCAGCTTGGCCGGACAGGGCGGAAACACCATATATTTT.

The CDR3 here is CASSSNSAGGETEAFF. As DNA, the CDR3 is TGCGCCAGCAGCTCAAATTCCGCAGGAGGGGAAACTGAAGCTTTCTTT. The rearrangement links TRBV5-1 to TRBJ1-1, with a possible D match to TRBD1 (5 bases). CDR3 length: 16 amino acids. V lost 3 bases, J lost 5 bases, and 20 bases lay in between. CDR1 is SGHRS, CDR2 YFSETQ, per germline. The variable domain in full, completed from reference TRBV5-1 and TRBJ1-1, reads KAGVTQTPRYLIKTRGQQVTLSCSPISGHRSVSWYQQTPGQGLQFLFEYFSETQRNKGNFPGRFSGRQFSNSRSEMNVSTLELGDSALYLCASSSNSAGGETEAFFGQGTRLTVV.

The chain has TRBV5-5 and TRBJ1-6; 10 bases line up with TRBD1. This CDR3 has 20 amino acids. Germline V gene data show CDR1 as SGHKS and CDR2 as YYEKEE (reference sequence). V lost 4 bases and J lost 1; bases outside the gene matches: 14. This CDR3 is CASSRQSGTGEGSYNSPLHF. The CDR3 DNA follows: TGTGCCAGCAGCCGACAATCCGGGACAGGGGAGGGATCCTATAATTCACCCCTCCACTTT.

The CDR3 loop reads CASSLDPGGKGLFGNTIYF. In DNA form, the CDR3 reads TGTGCCAGCAGCCTAGACCCTGGGGGAAAGGGACTATTTGGAAACACCATATATTTT. This chain links TRBV28 with TRBJ1-3; a possible D gene is TRBD1 (5 bases). The V and J ends lost 6 bases and 3 bases respectively, with 27 bases between them. This CDR3 is 19 amino acids long. Per the germline V gene, CDR1 is MDHEN and CDR2 is SYDVKM.